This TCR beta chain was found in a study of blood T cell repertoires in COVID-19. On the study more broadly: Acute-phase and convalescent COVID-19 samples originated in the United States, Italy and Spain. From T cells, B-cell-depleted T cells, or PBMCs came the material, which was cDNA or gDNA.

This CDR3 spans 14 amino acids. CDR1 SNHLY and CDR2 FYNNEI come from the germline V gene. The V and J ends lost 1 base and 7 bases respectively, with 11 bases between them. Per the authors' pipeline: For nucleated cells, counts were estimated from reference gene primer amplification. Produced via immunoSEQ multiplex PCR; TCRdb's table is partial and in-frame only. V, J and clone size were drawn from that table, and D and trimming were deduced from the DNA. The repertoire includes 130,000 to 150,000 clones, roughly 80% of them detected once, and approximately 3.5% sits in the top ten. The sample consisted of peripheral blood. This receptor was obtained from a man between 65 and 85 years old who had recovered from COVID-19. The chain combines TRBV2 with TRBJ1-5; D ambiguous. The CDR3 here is CASSEVKFGQPQHF. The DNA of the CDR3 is TGTGCCAGCAGTGAAGTGAAGTTCGGGCAGCCCCAGCATTTT.